Described below is a single TCR beta chain sequence and its context. During active infection, Seattle patients enrolled and were then monitored through disease. The source of the sample is a study of blood T cell repertoires in COVID-19. As for the study in general: From the United States, Italy and Spain came samples of acute and convalescent COVID-19. T cells, B-cell-depleted T cells, or PBMCs provided the cDNA or gDNA that served as material.

Original analysis: Nucleated cell counts were estimated from reference gene primer amplification. Assay used: immunoSEQ multiplex PCR; TCRdb lists only in-frame clones, some missing. The DNA gave D and trimming, while V, J and clone size come from that table. The profile shows about 68,000 clones, roughly 90% of them singletons. The sequence was obtained from a middle-aged man with COVID-19, enrolled during active disease. The sequenced material came from peripheral blood.

DNA for the CDR3: TGTGCCAGCAGTGACAACGACAGGGCCCACGAGCAGTACTTC. Translated: CASSDNDRAHEQYF. The chain employs TRBV25-1 and TRBJ2-7; TRBD1 aligns across 7 bases. After removal of 3 bases from V and 5 bases from J, the junction contained 7 bases not matched to a gene. The CDR3 has 14 amino acids. Germline V gives CDR1 MGHDK, CDR2 SYGVNS.